The sample holds one count of the clone carrying this TCR beta chain. The source of the sample is a study of blood T cell repertoires in COVID-19. Overall study: T cells, B-cell-depleted T cells, or PBMCs provided the cDNA or gDNA that served as material.

Per germline, CDR1 SGHAT and CDR2 FQNNGV. Trimming took off 1 base at V and 0 bases at J, with 7 bases between the two ends. The CDR3 is 14 residues long. Original methodology: Nucleated cell counts were estimated from reference gene primer amplification. The table came from immunoSEQ multiplex PCR; TCRdb's copy has only in-frame clones and leaves some out. V and J calls and clone size are copied from that table; D and trimming were computed from the DNA. The repertoire holds some 230,000 clones, roughly 88% seen once, with 2% to 2.5% in the top ten. The receptor was derived from a man aged 25 to 45 who had recovered from COVID-19. Sequencing was done on a sample of peripheral blood. The V call is TRBV11-2, the J call TRBJ2-7; no definite D call. The CDR3 DNA follows: TGTGCCAGCAGCTTAGCCCCCCTCTCCTACGAGCAGTACTTC. This gives the protein CASSLAPLSYEQYF.